Presented here are 18 T cell receptor beta chains from one specimen sequenced in a study of T cells in Graves' hyperthyroidism and ophthalmopathy. Authors of the study amplified TCR beta CDR3 regions from RNA transcripts. HTBI primers drove first-round RT-PCR of the TCR CDR3. TCRdb reprocessed the multiplex PCR reads with MiXCR, giving one entry per CDR3 protein. This sample has around 250,000 distinct CDR3 sequences, with roughly 22% found just once. Sequencing was carried out using blood. All receptors derive from a woman aged 40 to 49 with Graves' ophthalmopathy.

Many counts were recorded for this clonotype. This rearrangement joins TRBV9 to TRBJ1-1; 10 nucleotides agree with TRBD1. After removal of 2 bases from V and 6 bases from J, the junction contained 1 base not matched to a gene. Germline V gene data show CDR1 as SGDLS and CDR2 as YYNGEE. This CDR3 has 13 amino acids. Here the CDR3 reads CASSVGQGAEAFF. The CDR3 coding sequence is TGTGCCAGCAGCGTCGGACAGGGGGCTGAAGCTTTCTTT. Combining the CDR3 with reference TRBV9 and TRBJ1-1 gives the whole variable domain DSGVTQTPKHLITATGQRVTLRCSPRSGDLSVYWYQQSLDQGLQFLIQYYNGEERAKGNILERFSAQQFPDLHSELNLSSLELGDSALYFCASSVGQGAEAFFGQGTRLTVV.

This clonotype was detected many times. This sequence joins TRBV6-1 and TRBJ1-2; D might be TRBD1 (5 bases). Trimming took off 6 bases at V and 4 bases at J, with 12 bases between the two ends. Germline assignment: CDR1 MNHNS and CDR2 SASEGT. The CDR3 has 13 amino acids. Written as DNA, the CDR3 is TGTGCCAGCAGGCCCCTGGGGGGCTATGGCTACACCTTC. This sequence encodes CASRPLGGYGYTF.

This clonotype occurred many times. The J gene is TRBJ1-2, the V gene TRBV19; 9 bases are shared with TRBD1. The germline V gene has CDR1 LNHDA and CDR2 SQIVND (reference sequence). V lost 8 bases, J lost 7 bases, and 17 bases stayed unmatched. This CDR3 has 16 residues. The DNA of the CDR3 is TGTGCCAGTGCTTTCCGGGACAGGGTGTCTTCGTCTGGCTACACCTTC. Translating it yields CASAFRDRVSSSGYTF.

In its sample, this clonotype was seen many times. A much larger clone differs from this one at a single base, so this may be a read error. The V call is TRBV6-1, the J call TRBJ2-7, with 7 nucleotides matching TRBD1. CDR1 is MNHNS, CDR2 SASEGT, per germline. The CDR3 runs 13 residues. V dropped 7 bases and J dropped 6; count of bases not matched to a gene: 9. The CDR3 nucleotides are TGTGCCAGCAATCAAAGGACAGGAAGCGAGCAGTACTTC. Residues: CASNQRTGSEQYF.

This clonotype has ten or more counts. The gene calls are TRBV19 and TRBJ1-1, with 9 positions matching TRBD1. The CDR3 contains 14 residues. Losses at the gene ends were 5 bases for V and 6 bases for J; bases not matched to a gene: 7. CDR1 and CDR2 from the germline V gene are LNHDA and SQIVND (reference sequence). The CDR3 nucleotides read TGTGCCAGTAGTCGGACAGGGGATAGTTCTGAAGCTTTCTTT. Translating gives CASSRTGDSSEAFF.

The chain links TRBV28 to TRBJ2-6, with D tentatively TRBD2 (6 bases). CDR1 MDHEN and CDR2 SYDVKM come from the germline V gene. Trimming removed 5 bases at V and 0 bases at J, with 17 bases between. The CDR3 is 18 residues long. The CDR3 DNA follows: TGTGCCAGCAGTGGGGGAGGCCGACTCCTCTCTGGGGCCAACGTCCTGACTTTC. It codes for CASSGGGRLLSGANVLTF.

This clonotype was seen repeatedly, ten times or more. This chain links TRBV2 with TRBJ2-5, with D perhaps matching TRBD1 (6 bases). CDR1 SNHLY and CDR2 FYNNEI come from the germline V gene. Trimming left V 8 bases short and J 7 bases short, with 14 bases between. The CDR3 is 12 amino acids. The DNA for the CDR3 is TGTGCCAGCGCTCCAGGGGCAGGGACCCAGTACTTC. This translates into CASAPGAGTQYF.

This chain joins TRBV12-3 or TRBV12-4 and TRBJ2-5, with a possible D match to TRBD2 (6 bases). CDR3 size: 15 residues. The V end was cut by 6 bases, the J end by 5 bases, with 19 bases between. DNA for the CDR3: TGTGCCAGCAGCATCCCTAGCGAAACAAGTGAGACCCAGTACTTC. Protein product: CASSIPSETSETQYF.

This clonotype was seen at least ten times. The chain recombines TRBV14 with TRBJ2-7; no reliable D call. This CDR3 is 11 amino acids long. V was clipped by 2 bases and J by 6 bases, with 5 bases between them. CDR1 and CDR2 from the germline V gene are SGHDN and FVKESK. CDR3 in DNA: TGTGCCAGCAGCCAATTTAGCGAGCAGTACTTC. Translation gives CASSQFSEQYF.

V and J are TRBV6-9 and TRBJ1-2, with TRBD1 as a possible D gene (5 bases). V lost 10 bases and J lost 0, with 24 bases in between. The germline gives CDR1 MNHGY, CDR2 SVAAGI. The CDR3 covers 17 residues. The CDR3 loop is CAIALGDSQEANYGYTF. The CDR3 DNA follows: TGTGCCATCGCGCTCGGGGACTCCCAGGAGGCTAACTATGGCTACACCTTC.

Many counts were recorded for this clonotype. The chain uses TRBV27 and TRBJ2-7; 9 nucleotides match TRBD1. The CDR3 totals 16 residues. The germline gives CDR1 MNHEY, CDR2 SMNVEV (reference sequence). Trimming cost V 8 bases and J 0 bases; bases outside gene matches: 11. CDR3 in amino acids: CASQLITGGNSYEQYF. CDR3 nucleotides: TGTGCCAGCCAACTAATTACAGGGGGCAACTCCTACGAGCAGTACTTC.

The J gene is TRBJ1-5, the V gene TRBV20-1; D remains unclear. Between the trimmed V and J ends, which lost 8 bases and 0 bases, there was a span of 8 bases. The V gene's germline CDR1 is DFQATT and CDR2 SNEGSKA (reference sequence). The CDR3 runs 12 residues. The CDR3 DNA is TGCAGTCCCGAGTATAGCAATCAGCCCCAGCATTTT. It encodes CSPEYSNQPQHF.

CDR3: CASSLGTGISGNTIYF. The CDR3 coding sequence is TGCGCCAGCAGCTTGGGGACTGGGATATCTGGAAACACCATATATTTT. V usage is TRBV5-1 and J usage is TRBJ1-3; D gene ambiguous. Trimming shortened V by 0 bases and J by 1 base, and 11 bases separated the two germline ends. There are 16 residues in the CDR3. CDR1 and CDR2 from the germline V gene are SGHRS and YFSETQ.

This clonotype was recorded at least ten times. The CDR3 DNA sequence: TGTGCCAGCAGTTTGGACAGGGGGCTTGAGCAGTACTTC. Residues: CASSLDRGLEQYF. This chain links TRBV12-3 or TRBV12-4 with TRBJ2-7; TRBD1 matches 11 bases. V was clipped by 3 bases and J by 7 bases; unmatched bases: 2. The CDR3 has 13 residues.

This rearrangement joins TRBV19 to TRBJ1-5, with 8 positions matching TRBD1. V lost 0 bases and J lost 2; bases outside the gene matches: 6. This CDR3 has 17 amino acids. Per germline, CDR1 LNHDA and CDR2 SQIVND (reference sequence). The CDR3 coding sequence is TGTGCCAGTAGTATAGACCGGACAGGGACGGGCAATCAGCCCCAGCATTTT. Translating it yields CASSIDRTGTGNQPQHF.

The rearrangement joins TRBV7-9 to TRBJ2-5; 9 nucleotides line up with TRBD2. This CDR3 spans 14 amino acids. Looked up from germline, CDR1 is SEHNR and CDR2 is FQNEAQ (reference sequence). J lost 3 bases, V lost 6 bases, and 5 bases had no gene match. CDR3 bases: TGTGCCAGCAGGAGGCTAGCGGGAAAAGAGACCCAGTACTTC. This translates into CASRRLAGKETQYF.

The chain combines TRBV6-1 with TRBJ1-1; possibly TRBD1 for D (5 bases). The germline gives CDR1 MNHNS, CDR2 SASEGT. Trimming pared 7 bases from V and 5 bases from J, leaving 11 bases between. This CDR3 is built from 12 residues. CDR3 DNA: TGTGCCAGCATTCTTAGGGGTACTGAAGCTTTCTTT. Its translation is CASILRGTEAFF.

This clonotype was observed many times. The rearrangement joins TRBV6-1 to TRBJ2-7; D is undetermined. Between the trimmed V and J ends, which lost 0 bases and 0 bases, there was a span of 6 bases. The CDR3 has 14 amino acids. In germline, CDR1 is MNHNS, CDR2 SASEGT. The CDR3 DNA follows: TGTGCCAGCAGTGAAGCCTGGTTCTCCTACGAGCAGTACTTC. Protein: CASSEAWFSYEQYF.